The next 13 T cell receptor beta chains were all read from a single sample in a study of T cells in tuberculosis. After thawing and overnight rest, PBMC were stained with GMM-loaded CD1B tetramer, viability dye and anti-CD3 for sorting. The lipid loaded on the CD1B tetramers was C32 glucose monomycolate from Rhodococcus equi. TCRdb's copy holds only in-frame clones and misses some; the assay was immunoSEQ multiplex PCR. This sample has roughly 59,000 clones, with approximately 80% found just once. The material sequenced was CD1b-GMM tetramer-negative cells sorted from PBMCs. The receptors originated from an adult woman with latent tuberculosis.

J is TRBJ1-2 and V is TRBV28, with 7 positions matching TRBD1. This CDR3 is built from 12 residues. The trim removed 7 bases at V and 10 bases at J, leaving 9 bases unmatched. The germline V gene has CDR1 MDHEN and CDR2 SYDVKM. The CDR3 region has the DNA TGTGCCAGCACGGACAGGCCTCCCTCCTACACCTTC. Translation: CASTDRPPSYTF.

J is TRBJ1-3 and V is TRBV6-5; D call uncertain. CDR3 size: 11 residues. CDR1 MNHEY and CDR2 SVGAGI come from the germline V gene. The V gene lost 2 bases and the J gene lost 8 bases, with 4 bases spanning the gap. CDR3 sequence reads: CASSYEDTIYF. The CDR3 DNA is TGTGCCAGCAGTTACGAGGACACCATATATTTT.

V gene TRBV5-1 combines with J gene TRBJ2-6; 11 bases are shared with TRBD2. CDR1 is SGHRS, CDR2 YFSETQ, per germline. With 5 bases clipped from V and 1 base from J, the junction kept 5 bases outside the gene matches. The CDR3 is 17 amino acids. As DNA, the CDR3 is TGCGCCAGCAGGTCGACTAGCGGGAAGTCTGGGGCCAACGTCCTGACTTTC. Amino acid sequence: CASRSTSGKSGANVLTF.

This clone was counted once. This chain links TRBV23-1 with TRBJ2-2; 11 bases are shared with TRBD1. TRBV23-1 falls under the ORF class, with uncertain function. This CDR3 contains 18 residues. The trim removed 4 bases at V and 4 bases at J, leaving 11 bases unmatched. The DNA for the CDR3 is TGCGCCAGCAGTCGCCCCCGGCGGGACAGGGGGAGCACCGGGGAGCTGTTTTTT. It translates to CASSRPRRDRGSTGELFF.

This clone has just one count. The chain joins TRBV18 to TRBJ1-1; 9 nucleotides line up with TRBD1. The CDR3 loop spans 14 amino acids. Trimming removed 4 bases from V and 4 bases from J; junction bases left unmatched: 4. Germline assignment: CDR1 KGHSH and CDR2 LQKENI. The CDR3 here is CASSQGQGGTEAFF. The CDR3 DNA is TGTGCCAGCTCACAGGGACAGGGCGGCACTGAAGCTTTCTTT.

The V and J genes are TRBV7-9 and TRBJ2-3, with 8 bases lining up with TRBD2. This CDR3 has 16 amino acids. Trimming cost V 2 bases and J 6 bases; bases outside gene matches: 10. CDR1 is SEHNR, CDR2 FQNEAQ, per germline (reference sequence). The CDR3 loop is CASSLPLTGGTDTQYF. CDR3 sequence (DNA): TGTGCCAGCAGCTTACCTCTAACGGGGGGGACTGATACGCAGTATTTT.

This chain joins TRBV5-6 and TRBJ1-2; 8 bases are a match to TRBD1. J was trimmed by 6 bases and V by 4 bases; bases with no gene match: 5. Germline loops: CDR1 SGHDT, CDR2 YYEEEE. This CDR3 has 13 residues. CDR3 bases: TGTGCCAGCAGCCCGACAGGGGAGGATGGCTACACCTTC. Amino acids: CASSPTGEDGYTF.

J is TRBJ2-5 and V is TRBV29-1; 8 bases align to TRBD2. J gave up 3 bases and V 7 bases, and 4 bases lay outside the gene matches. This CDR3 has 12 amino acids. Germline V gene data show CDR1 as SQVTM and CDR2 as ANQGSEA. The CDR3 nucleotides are TGCAGCGCCGGGGGGGGGAAAGAGACCCAGTACTTC. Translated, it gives CSAGGGKETQYF.

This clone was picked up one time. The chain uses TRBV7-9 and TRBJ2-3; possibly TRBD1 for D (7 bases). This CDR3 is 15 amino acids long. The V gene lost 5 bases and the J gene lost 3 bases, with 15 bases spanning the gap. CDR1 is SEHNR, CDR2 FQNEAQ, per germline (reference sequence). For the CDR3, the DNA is TGTGCCAGCAGCCGCCTCCCAGGGGGGACAGATACGCAGTATTTT. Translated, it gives CASSRLPGGTDTQYF.

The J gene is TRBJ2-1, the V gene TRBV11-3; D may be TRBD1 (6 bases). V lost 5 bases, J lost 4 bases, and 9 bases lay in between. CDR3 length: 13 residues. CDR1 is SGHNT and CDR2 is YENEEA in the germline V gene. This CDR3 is CASSPQGYNEQFF. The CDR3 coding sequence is TGTGCCAGCAGCCCACAGGGTTACAATGAGCAGTTCTTC.

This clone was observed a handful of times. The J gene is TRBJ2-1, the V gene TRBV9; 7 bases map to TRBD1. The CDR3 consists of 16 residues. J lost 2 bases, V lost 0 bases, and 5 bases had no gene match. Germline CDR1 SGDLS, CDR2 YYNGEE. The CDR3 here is CASSVAQGGTYNEQFF. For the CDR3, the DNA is TGTGCCAGCAGCGTAGCTCAAGGGGGCACCTACAATGAGCAGTTCTTC. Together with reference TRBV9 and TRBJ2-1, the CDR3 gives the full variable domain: DSGVTQTPKHLITATGQRVTLRCSPRSGDLSVYWYQQSLDQGLQFLIQYYNGEERAKGNILERFSAQQFPDLHSELNLSSLELGDSALYFCASSVAQGGTYNEQFFGPGTRLTVL.

This CDR3 reads CASRGSNYGYTF. The CDR3 DNA is TGTGCCAGCAGGGGCAGTAACTATGGCTACACCTTC. The J gene is TRBJ1-2, the V gene TRBV6-6; D remains unclear. The CDR3 is 12 residues long. Trimming stripped 6 bases from V and 1 base from J, with 6 bases between. Per germline, CDR1 MNHNY and CDR2 SVGAGI (reference sequence).

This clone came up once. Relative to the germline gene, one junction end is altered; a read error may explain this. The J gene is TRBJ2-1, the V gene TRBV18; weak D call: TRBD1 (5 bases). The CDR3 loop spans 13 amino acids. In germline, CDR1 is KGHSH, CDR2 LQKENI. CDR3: CASSLSADNKQFF. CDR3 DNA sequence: TGTGCCAGCTCCCTGTCGGCGGACAATAAGCAGTTCTTC. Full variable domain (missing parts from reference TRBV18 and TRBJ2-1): NAGVMQNPRHLVRRRGQEARLRCSPMKGHSHVYWYRQLPEEGLKFMVYLQKENIIDESGMPKERFSAEFPKEGPSILRIQQVVRGDSAAYFCASSLSADNKQFFGPGTRLTVL.